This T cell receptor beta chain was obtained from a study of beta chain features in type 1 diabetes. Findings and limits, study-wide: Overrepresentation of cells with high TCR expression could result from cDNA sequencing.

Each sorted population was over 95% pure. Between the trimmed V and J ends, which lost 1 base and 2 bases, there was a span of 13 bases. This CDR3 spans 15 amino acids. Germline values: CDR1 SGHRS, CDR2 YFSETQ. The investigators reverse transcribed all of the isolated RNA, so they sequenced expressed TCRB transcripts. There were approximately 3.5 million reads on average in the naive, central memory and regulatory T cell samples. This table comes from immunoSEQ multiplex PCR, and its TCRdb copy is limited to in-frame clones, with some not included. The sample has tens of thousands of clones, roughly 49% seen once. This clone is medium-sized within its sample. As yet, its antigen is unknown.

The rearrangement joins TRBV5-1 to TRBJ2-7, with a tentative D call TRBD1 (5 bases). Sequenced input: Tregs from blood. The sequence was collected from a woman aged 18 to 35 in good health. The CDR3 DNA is TGCGCCAGCAGCTTGAATACGAGACAGACCTACGAGCAGTACTTC. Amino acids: CASSLNTRQTYEQYF.